This TCR beta chain came from a study of blood T cells in healthy people across ages. Study-wide results and caveats: A greater number of naive CD4+ cells and higher diversity distinguished long-lived donors from aged donors. Per million T cells, the diversity of TCR beta decreased roughly linearly as age advanced.

Comment on this clonotype: The target antigen is unknown.

Total RNA, at least 6 micrograms per sample, came from PBMCs. A second PCR, run for about 7 to 12 cycles, used a sample-barcoded 5' primer plus a J-beta primer mix. MiXCR was run by TCRdb on the 5' RACE reads, yielding one entry per CDR3 protein. The sample consists of about 1,400,000 distinct CDR3 sequences, approximately 59% of them appearing once. This TCR was recovered from a man between 18 and 35 years old in good health. The material sequenced was blood.

This chain's CDR3 is CASQLRSDHEQYF. The CDR3 nucleotides are TGTGCCAGCCAGCTTAGATCTGACCACGAGCAGTACTTC. The rearrangement joins TRBV11-2 to TRBJ2-7; no clear D. The CDR3 loop spans 13 amino acids. Germline values: CDR1 SGHAT, CDR2 FQNNGV. The V and J ends lost 8 bases and 5 bases respectively, with 16 bases between them.